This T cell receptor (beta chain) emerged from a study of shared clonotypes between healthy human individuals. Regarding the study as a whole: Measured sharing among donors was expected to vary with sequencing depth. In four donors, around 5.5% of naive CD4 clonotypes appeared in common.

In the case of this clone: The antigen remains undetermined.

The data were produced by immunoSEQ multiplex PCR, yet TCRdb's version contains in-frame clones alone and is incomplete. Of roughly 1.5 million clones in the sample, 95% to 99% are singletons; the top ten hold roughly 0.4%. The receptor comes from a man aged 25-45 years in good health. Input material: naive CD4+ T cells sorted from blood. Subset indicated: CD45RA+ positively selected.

CDR3 sequence reads: CATSRGLAGGAPEQYF. In nucleotides, the CDR3 is TGTGCCACCAGCAGGGGACTAGCGGGAGGGGCCCCCGAGCAGTACTTC. This chain uses TRBV15 with TRBJ2-7, with 16 bases fitting TRBD2. The CDR3 totals 16 residues. V was pared by 3 bases and J by 6 bases, with 5 bases of the junction left unmatched. CDR1 is LNHNV and CDR2 is YYDKDF in the germline V gene (reference sequence).